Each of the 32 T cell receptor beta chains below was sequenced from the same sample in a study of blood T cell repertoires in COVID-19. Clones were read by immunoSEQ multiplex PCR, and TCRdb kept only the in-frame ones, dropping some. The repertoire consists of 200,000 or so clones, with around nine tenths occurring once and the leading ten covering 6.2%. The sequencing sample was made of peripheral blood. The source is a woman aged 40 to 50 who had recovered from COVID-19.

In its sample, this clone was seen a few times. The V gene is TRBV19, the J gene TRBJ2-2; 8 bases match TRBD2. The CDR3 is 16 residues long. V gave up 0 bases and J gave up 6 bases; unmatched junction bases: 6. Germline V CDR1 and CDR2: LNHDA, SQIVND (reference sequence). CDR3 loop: CASSIDPAGVSGELFF. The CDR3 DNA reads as TGTGCCAGTAGTATAGATCCAGCGGGAGTATCCGGGGAGCTGTTTTTT.

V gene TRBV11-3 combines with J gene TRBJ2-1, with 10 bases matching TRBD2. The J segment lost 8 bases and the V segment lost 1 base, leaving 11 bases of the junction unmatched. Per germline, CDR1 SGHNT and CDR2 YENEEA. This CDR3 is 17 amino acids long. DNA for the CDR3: TGTGCCAGCAGCTTAGGGTCCTCTAGCGGGAGTGTCGATGAGCAGTTCTTC. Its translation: CASSLGSSSGSVDEQFF.

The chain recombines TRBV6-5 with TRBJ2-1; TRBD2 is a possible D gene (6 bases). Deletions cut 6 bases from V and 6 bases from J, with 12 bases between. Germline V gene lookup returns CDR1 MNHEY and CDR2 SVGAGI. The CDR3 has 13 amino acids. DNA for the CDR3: TGTGCCAGCAGATCCGGGGGTGTCAATGAGCAGTTCTTC. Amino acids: CASRSGGVNEQFF.

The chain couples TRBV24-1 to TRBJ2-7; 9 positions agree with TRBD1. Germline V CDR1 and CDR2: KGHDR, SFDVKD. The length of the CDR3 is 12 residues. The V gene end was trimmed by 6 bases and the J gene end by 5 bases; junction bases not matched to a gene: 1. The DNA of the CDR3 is TGTGCCACCAGTAGGACAGGGGACGAGCAGTACTTC. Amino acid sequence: CATSRTGDEQYF.

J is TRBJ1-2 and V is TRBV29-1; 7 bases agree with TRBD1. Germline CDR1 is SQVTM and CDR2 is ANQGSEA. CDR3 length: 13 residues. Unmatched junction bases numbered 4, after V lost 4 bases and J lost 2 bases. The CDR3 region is CSVGDRSNYGYTF. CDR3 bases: TGCAGCGTTGGGGACAGATCCAACTATGGCTACACCTTC.

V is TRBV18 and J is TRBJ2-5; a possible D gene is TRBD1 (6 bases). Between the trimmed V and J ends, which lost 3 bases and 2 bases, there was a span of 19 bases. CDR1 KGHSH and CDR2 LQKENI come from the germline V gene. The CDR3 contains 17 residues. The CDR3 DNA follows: TGTGCCAGCTCACCGAGTGAAAGGGGGAGAGATCAAGAGACCCAGTACTTC. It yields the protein CASSPSERGRDQETQYF.

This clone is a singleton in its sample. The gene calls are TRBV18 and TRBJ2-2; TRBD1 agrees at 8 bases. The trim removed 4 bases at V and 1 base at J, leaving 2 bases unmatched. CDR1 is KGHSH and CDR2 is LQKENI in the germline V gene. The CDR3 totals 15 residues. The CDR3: CASSQGTGNTGELFF. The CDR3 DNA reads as TGTGCCAGCTCACAGGGGACAGGGAACACCGGGGAGCTGTTTTTT.

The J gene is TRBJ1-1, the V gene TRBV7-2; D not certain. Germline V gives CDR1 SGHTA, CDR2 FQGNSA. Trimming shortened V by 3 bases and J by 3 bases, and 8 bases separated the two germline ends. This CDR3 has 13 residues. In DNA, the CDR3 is TGTGCCAGCAGCTTTCTTCGTGACACTGAAGCTTTCTTT. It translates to CASSFLRDTEAFF.

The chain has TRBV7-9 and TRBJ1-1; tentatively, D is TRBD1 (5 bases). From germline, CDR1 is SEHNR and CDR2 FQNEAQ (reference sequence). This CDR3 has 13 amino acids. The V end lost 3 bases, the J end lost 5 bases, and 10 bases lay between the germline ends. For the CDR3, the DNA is TGTGCCAGCAGCTTCGCGGGGGGAACTGAAGCTTTCTTT. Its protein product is CASSFAGGTEAFF.

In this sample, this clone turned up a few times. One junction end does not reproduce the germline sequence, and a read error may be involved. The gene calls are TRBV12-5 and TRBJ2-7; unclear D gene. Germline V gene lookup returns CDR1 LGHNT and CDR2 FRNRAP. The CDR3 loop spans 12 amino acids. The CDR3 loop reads CASGSRSYELYF. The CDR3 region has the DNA TGTGCTAGTGGTTCGCGTTCCTACGAGCTGTACTTC.

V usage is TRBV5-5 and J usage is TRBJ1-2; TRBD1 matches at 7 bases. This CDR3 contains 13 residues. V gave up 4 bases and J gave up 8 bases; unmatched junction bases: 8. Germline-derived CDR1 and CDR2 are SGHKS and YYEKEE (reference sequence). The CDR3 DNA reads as TGTGCCAGCAGCCACGACAGGGTGCAGGGCTACACCTTC. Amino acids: CASSHDRVQGYTF. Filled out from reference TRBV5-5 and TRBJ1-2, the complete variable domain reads DAGVTQSPTHLIKTRGQQVTLRCSPISGHKSVSWYQQVLGQGPQFIFQYYEKEERGRGNFPDRFSARQFPNYSSELNVNALLLGDSALYLCASSHDRVQGYTFGSGTRLTVV.

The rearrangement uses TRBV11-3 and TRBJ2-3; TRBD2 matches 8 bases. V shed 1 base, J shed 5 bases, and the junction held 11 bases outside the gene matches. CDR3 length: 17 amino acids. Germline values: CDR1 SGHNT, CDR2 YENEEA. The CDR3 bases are TGTGCCAGCAGCTTAGGTATTGCAGGGCGGGAGGAAGATACGCAGTATTTT. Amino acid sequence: CASSLGIAGREEDTQYF.

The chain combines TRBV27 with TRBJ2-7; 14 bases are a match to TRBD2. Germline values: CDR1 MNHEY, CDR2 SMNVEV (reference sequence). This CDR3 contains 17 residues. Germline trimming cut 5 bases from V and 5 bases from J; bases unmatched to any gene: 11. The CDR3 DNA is TGTGCCAGCAGTGCTAGGGGACTAGCGGGAGACAATGACGAGCAGTACTTC. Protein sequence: CASSARGLAGDNDEQYF.

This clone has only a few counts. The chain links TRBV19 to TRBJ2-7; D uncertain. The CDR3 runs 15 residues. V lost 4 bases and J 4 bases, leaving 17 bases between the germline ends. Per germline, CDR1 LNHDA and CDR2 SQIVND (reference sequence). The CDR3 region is CASSTDVLTGYEQYF. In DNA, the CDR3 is TGTGCCAGTAGTACTGACGTTTTAACGGGTTACGAGCAGTACTTC.

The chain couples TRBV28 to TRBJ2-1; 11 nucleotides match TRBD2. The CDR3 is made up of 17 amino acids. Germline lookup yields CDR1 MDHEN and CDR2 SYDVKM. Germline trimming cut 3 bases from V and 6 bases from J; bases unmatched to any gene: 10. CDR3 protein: CASSFHKLAGALNEQFF. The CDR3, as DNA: TGTGCCAGCAGTTTTCATAAACTAGCGGGAGCCCTCAATGAGCAGTTCTTC.

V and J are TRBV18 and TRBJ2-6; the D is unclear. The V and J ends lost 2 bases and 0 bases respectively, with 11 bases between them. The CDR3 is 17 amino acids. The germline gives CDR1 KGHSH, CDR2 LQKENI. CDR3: CASSPNSAYSGANVLTF. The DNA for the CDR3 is TGTGCCAGCTCACCAAATTCAGCGTACTCTGGGGCCAACGTCCTGACTTTC.

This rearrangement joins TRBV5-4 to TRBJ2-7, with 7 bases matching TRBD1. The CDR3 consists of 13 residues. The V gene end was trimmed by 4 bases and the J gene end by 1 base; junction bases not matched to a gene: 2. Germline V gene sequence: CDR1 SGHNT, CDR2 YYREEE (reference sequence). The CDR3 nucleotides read TGTGCCAGCAGCGTGACAGGGTCCTACGAGCAGTACTTC. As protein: CASSVTGSYEQYF.

In nucleotides, the CDR3 is TGTGCCAGCAGCTTTAGCATAGGTCTGAGAGTTGGGGCCTCGAGCAATGAGCAGTTCTTC. Its protein is CASSFSIGLRVGASSNEQFF. The chain employs TRBV11-3 and TRBJ2-1, with D tentatively TRBD1 (5 bases). The V end lost 3 bases, the J end lost 6 bases, and 30 bases lay between the germline ends. This CDR3 is built from 20 residues. The V gene's germline CDR1 is SGHNT and CDR2 YENEEA.

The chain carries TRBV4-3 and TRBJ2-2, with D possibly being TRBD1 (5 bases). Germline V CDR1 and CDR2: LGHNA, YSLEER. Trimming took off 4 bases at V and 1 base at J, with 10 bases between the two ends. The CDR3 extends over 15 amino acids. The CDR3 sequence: CASSLSQGNTGELFF. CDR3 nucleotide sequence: TGCGCCAGCAGCCTCTCCCAGGGGAACACCGGGGAGCTGTTTTTT.

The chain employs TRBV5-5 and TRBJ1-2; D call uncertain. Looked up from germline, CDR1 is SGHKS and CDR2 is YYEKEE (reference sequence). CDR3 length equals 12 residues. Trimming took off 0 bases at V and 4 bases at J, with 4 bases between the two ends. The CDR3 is CASSLDSYGYTF. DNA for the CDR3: TGTGCCAGCAGCTTGGACTCCTATGGCTACACCTTC.

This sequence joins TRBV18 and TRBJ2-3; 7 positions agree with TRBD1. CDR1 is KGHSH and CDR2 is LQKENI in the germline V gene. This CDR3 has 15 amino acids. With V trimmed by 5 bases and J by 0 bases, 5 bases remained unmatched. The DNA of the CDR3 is TGTGCCAGCTCATCCCGACAGGGAAGCACAGATACGCAGTATTTT. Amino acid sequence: CASSSRQGSTDTQYF.

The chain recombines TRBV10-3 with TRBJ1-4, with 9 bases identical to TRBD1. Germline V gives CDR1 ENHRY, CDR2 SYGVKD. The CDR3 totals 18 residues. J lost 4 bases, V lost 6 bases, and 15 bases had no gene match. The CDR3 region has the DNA TGTGCCATCAGGTCGGTACCGGGACAGGGTCCGTTTAATGAAAAACTGTTTTTT. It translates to CAIRSVPGQGPFNEKLFF.

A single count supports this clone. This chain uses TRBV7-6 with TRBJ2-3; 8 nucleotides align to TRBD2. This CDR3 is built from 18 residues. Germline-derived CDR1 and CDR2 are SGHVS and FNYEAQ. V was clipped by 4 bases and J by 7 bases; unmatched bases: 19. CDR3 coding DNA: TGTGCCAGCAGCTCAGAAACTGACGATAGCGGGATTGGAAATACGCAGTATTTT. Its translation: CASSSETDDSGIGNTQYF.

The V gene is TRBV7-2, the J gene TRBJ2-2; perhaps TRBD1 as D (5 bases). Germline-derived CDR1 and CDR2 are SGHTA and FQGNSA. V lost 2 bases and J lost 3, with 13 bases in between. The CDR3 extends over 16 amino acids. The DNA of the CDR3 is TGTGCCAGCAGCTTATCCGACGGCAGGGACACCGGGGAGCTGTTTTTT. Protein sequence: CASSLSDGRDTGELFF.

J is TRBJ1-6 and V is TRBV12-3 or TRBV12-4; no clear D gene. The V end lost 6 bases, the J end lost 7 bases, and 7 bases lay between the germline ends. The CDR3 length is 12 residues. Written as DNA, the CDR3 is TGTGCCAGCAGCCGCGGAAATTCACCCCTCCACTTT. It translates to CASSRGNSPLHF.

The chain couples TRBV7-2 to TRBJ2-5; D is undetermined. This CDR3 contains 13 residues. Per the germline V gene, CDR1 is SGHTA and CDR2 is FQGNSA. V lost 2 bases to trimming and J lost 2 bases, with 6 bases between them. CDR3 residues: CASSLTRQETQYF. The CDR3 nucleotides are TGTGCCAGCAGCTTAACGCGGCAAGAGACCCAGTACTTC.

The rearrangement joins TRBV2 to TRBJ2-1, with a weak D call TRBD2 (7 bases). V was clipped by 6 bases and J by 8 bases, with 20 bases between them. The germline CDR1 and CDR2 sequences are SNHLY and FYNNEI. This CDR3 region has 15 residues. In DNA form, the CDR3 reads TGTGCCAGCAGCGAGGGGGGGAGCCTACGGGATGAGCAGTTCTTC. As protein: CASSEGGSLRDEQFF.

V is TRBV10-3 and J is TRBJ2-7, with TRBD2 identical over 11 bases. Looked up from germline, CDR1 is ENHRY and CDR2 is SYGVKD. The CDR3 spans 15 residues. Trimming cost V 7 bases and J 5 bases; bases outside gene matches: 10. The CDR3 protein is CAINSGTSGGDEQYF. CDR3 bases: TGTGCCATCAATTCAGGGACTAGCGGAGGAGACGAGCAGTACTTC.

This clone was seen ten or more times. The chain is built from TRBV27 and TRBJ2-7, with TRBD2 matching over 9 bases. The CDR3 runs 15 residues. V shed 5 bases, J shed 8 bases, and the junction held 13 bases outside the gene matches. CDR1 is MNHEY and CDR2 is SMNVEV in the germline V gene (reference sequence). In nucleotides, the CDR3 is TGTGCCAGCAGTCTCGGAGGCGGGAGGGGAGGCAAGCAGTACTTC. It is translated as CASSLGGGRGGKQYF.

CDR3 in amino acids: CASSKTGGANTEAFF. For the CDR3, the DNA is TGTGCCAGCAGCAAAACAGGGGGTGCGAACACTGAAGCTTTCTTT. The chain is built from TRBV9 and TRBJ1-1; 8 bases align to TRBD1. The germline V gene encodes CDR1 SGDLS and CDR2 YYNGEE. This CDR3 is built from 15 residues. The junction had 6 bases not matched to a gene; V was cut back by 4 bases and J by 1 base.

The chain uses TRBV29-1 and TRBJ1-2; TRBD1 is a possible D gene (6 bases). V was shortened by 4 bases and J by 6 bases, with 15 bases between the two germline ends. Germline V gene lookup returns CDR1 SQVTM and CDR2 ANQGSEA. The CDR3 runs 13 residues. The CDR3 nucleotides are TGCAGCGTTGGCCCAGGGGAGATGAATGGCTACACCTTC. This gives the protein CSVGPGEMNGYTF.

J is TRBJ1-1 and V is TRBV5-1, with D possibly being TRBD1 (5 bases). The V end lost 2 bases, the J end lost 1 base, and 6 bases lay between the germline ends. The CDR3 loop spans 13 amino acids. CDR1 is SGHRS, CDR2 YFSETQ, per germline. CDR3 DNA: TGCGCCAGCAGCTTCGACAGGAACACTGAAGCTTTCTTT. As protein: CASSFDRNTEAFF.